A selection of T cell receptor beta chains follows, all from one sample in a study of regulatory T cells in long-lasting Graves disease. TCRdb used MiXCR to reprocess the multiplex PCR reads, holding one entry per CDR3 protein. The sample includes 650,000 to 850,000 distinct CDR3 sequences, 30% seen only once; the top ten take under 55%. The source material was peripheral blood mononuclear cells (PBMCs), sampled when the disease was refractory, from a patient treated with antithyroid drugs. Every receptor here comes from a female donor with Graves disease. CDR3s include the opening cysteine and the closing phenylalanine or tryptophan. Each record gives: V gene, clone size, J gene, D gene, CDR3 protein, CDR3 DNA. The D gene is left open where the match is weak. The size entry is marked missing in some rows and otherwise reads once, few, many or a size class.

v_gene: TRBV7-9
abundance: -
j_gene: TRBJ1-1
d_gene: -
CDR3aa: CASSHTEAFF
CDR3nt: TGTGCCAGCTCCCATACTGAAGCTTTCTTT

v_gene: TRBV2
abundance: -
j_gene: TRBJ2-1
d_gene: TRBD2
CDR3aa: CASGRGLAGVNEQFF
CDR3nt: TGTGCCAGCGGCAGGGGACTAGCGGGAGTCAATGAGCAGTTCTTC

v_gene: TRBV11-2
abundance: -
j_gene: TRBJ2-2
d_gene: -
CDR3aa: CASSLVGEVNTGELFF
CDR3nt: TGTGCCAGCAGCTTAGTGGGGGAAGTGAACACCGGGGAGCTGTTTTTT

v_gene: TRBV29-1
abundance: -
j_gene: TRBJ2-7
d_gene: -
CDR3aa: CSVGGSYEQYF
CDR3nt: TGCAGCGTTGGTGGAAGCTACGAGCAGTACTTC

v_gene: TRBV6-1
abundance: few
j_gene: TRBJ2-7
d_gene: TRBD1
CDR3aa: CASRDDPGQASYEQYF
CDR3nt: TGTGCCAGCAGGGATGATCCGGGACAGGCTTCCTACGAGCAGTACTTC

v_gene: TRBV15
abundance: few
j_gene: TRBJ2-2
d_gene: TRBD2
CDR3aa: CATSRGAAGRTGELFF
CDR3nt: TGTGCCACCAGCAGAGGTGCAGCGGGAAGAACCGGGGAGCTGTTTTTT

v_gene: TRBV5-4
abundance: few
j_gene: TRBJ1-2
d_gene: TRBD1
CDR3aa: CASSLDRGEYGYTF
CDR3nt: TGTGCCAGCAGCTTGGACAGGGGAGAGTATGGCTACACCTTC

v_gene: TRBV10-3
abundance: -
j_gene: TRBJ1-1
d_gene: -
CDR3aa: CAISEGTTEAFF
CDR3nt: TGTGCCATCAGTGAAGGGACCACTGAAGCTTTCTTT

v_gene: TRBV12-3/TRBV12-4
abundance: few
j_gene: TRBJ1-2
d_gene: -
CDR3aa: CASSPTSRYGYTF
CDR3nt: TGTGCCAGCAGCCCTACTAGCCGCTATGGCTACACCTTC

v_gene: TRBV6-1
abundance: few
j_gene: TRBJ2-7
d_gene: TRBD2
CDR3aa: CASKPRGLAVPSSYEQYF
CDR3nt: TGTGCCAGCAAGCCAAGGGGACTAGCGGTCCCGAGCTCCTACGAGCAGTACTTC

v_gene: TRBV10-3
abundance: few
j_gene: TRBJ2-2
d_gene: TRBD2
CDR3aa: CAISGVVASGSTGELFF
CDR3nt: TGTGCCATCAGTGGGGTGGTGGCTAGCGGGAGCACCGGGGAGCTGTTTTTT

v_gene: TRBV6-2/TRBV6-3
abundance: many
j_gene: TRBJ1-6
d_gene: -
CDR3aa: CASSYFAGNSPLHF
CDR3nt: TGTGCCAGCAGTTACTTCGCTGGGAATTCACCCCTCCACTTT

v_gene: TRBV29-1
abundance: few
j_gene: TRBJ1-2
d_gene: -
CDR3aa: CSVEWDGYTF
CDR3nt: TGCAGCGTTGAATGGGATGGCTACACCTTC

v_gene: TRBV6-5
abundance: -
j_gene: TRBJ1-1
d_gene: TRBD1
CDR3aa: CASSYLRQGRNTEAFF
CDR3nt: TGTGCCAGCAGTTACTTGCGACAGGGGAGGAACACTGAAGCTTTCTTT

v_gene: TRBV5-1
abundance: few
j_gene: TRBJ2-2
d_gene: -
CDR3aa: CASSLDVGTGELFF
CDR3nt: TGCGCCAGCAGCTTGGACGTGGGCACCGGGGAGCTGTTTTTT

v_gene: TRBV19
abundance: -
j_gene: TRBJ2-2
d_gene: -
CDR3aa: CASSMGGSTGELFF
CDR3nt: TGTGCCAGTAGTATGGGGGGATCCACCGGGGAGCTGTTTTTT

v_gene: TRBV19
abundance: -
j_gene: TRBJ1-5
d_gene: -
CDR3aa: CASTQSHGPNQPQHF
CDR3nt: TGTGCCAGTACCCAGAGTCACGGTCCCAATCAGCCCCAGCATTTT

v_gene: TRBV5-1
abundance: few
j_gene: TRBJ1-2
d_gene: -
CDR3aa: CASSLSEIGGYTF
CDR3nt: TGCGCCAGCAGCTTGTCGGAAATAGGTGGCTACACCTTC

v_gene: TRBV28
abundance: few
j_gene: TRBJ2-1
d_gene: -
CDR3aa: CASSLRGPRRNEQFF
CDR3nt: TGTGCCAGCAGTTTAAGGGGCCCCCGGCGCAATGAGCAGTTCTTC

v_gene: TRBV5-5
abundance: -
j_gene: TRBJ2-1
d_gene: -
CDR3aa: CASSPTGSYNEQFF
CDR3nt: TGTGCCAGCAGCCCTACGGGGTCCTACAATGAGCAGTTCTTC

v_gene: TRBV6-1
abundance: -
j_gene: TRBJ2-7
d_gene: TRBD2
CDR3aa: CASNRLADYEQYF
CDR3nt: TGTGCCAGCAACCGACTAGCAGACTACGAGCAGTACTTC

v_gene: TRBV28
abundance: many
j_gene: TRBJ1-5
d_gene: -
CDR3aa: CASRRTQAQPQHF
CDR3nt: TGTGCCAGCAGACGAACACAGGCTCAGCCCCAGCATTTT

v_gene: TRBV4-2
abundance: few
j_gene: TRBJ2-5
d_gene: TRBD2
CDR3aa: CASSQDQAGDGETQYF
CDR3nt: TGTGCCAGCAGCCAAGATCAAGCGGGAGATGGAGAGACCCAGTACTTC

v_gene: TRBV2
abundance: few
j_gene: TRBJ2-5
d_gene: TRBD2
CDR3aa: CASSFRGREGKTQYF
CDR3nt: TGTGCCAGCAGCTTTAGGGGGCGGGAGGGGAAGACCCAGTACTTC

v_gene: TRBV9
abundance: -
j_gene: TRBJ1-1
d_gene: -
CDR3aa: CASSGGDGWNTEAFF
CDR3nt: TGTGCCAGCAGCGGGGGGGACGGGTGGAACACTGAAGCTTTCTTT

v_gene: TRBV20-1
abundance: -
j_gene: TRBJ1-2
d_gene: -
CDR3aa: CSARHRSGGMGGYTF
CDR3nt: TGCAGTGCTAGACATAGGTCAGGAGGAATGGGGGGCTACACCTTC

v_gene: TRBV5-1
abundance: few
j_gene: TRBJ1-1
d_gene: TRBD1
CDR3aa: CASSSTRTGGFTEAFF
CDR3nt: TGCGCCAGCAGCTCCACACGGACAGGGGGGTTCACTGAAGCTTTCTTT

v_gene: TRBV29-1
abundance: few
j_gene: TRBJ2-5
d_gene: -
CDR3aa: CSVEELGGLGETQYF
CDR3nt: TGCAGCGTTGAAGAACTTGGGGGGCTGGGGGAGACCCAGTACTTC

v_gene: TRBV12-3/TRBV12-4
abundance: many
j_gene: TRBJ1-6
d_gene: -
CDR3aa: CASKILLSPLHF
CDR3nt: TGTGCCAGCAAGATCCTTTTATCACCCCTCCACTTT

v_gene: TRBV20-1
abundance: -
j_gene: TRBJ1-2
d_gene: TRBD1
CDR3aa: CSARTGTEGYTF
CDR3nt: TGCAGTGCCCGGACAGGGACGGAGGGCTACACCTTC